These T cell receptor beta chains were read from a single sample in a study of T-cell memory formation after mild COVID-19. A single record per CDR3 protein comes from TCRdb applying MiXCR to the 5' RACE reads. Among 200,000 to 250,000 distinct CDR3 sequences listed, over 9% were seen once. Specimen: PBMCs or a T cell subset sorted from them (not recorded which). These receptors were taken from a man between 18 and 35 years old who had mild COVID-19 (a few samples of this study predate the infection). Cell type and time point are not known. Both conserved end residues are part of each CDR3. A D gene is named only where the DNA matches it firmly. Rows give clone size only sometimes, using once, few, many, or a class for an expanded clone.

j_call d_call clone_size v_call cdr3_aa cdr3_nt
TRBJ2-1 NA few TRBV20-1 CGVAVASYNEQFF TGTGGGGTAGCGGTGGCGAGTTACAATGAGCAGTTCTTC
TRBJ2-3 TRBD2 many TRBV5-1 CASSFGTSGGSTDTQYF TGCGCCAGCAGCTTCGGGACTAGCGGAGGTAGCACAGATACGCAGTATTTT
TRBJ2-1 NA NA TRBV7-3 CASSPTPLLQGHNEQFF TGTGCCAGCAGCCCGACACCCCTCCTGCAGGGTCATAATGAGCAGTTCTTC
TRBJ2-7 NA few TRBV3-1 CASSRDGLYEQYF TGTGCCAGCAGCCGGGACGGACTCTACGAGCAGTACTTC
TRBJ1-2 TRBD1 many TRBV5-6 CASSRYYRGPGYTF TGTGCCAGCAGCAGATACTACAGGGGGCCTGGCTACACCTTC
TRBJ1-1 NA many TRBV18 CASSPHPPDNTEAFF TGTGCCAGCTCACCTCACCCCCCAGACAACACTGAAGCTTTCTTT
TRBJ2-1 NA NA TRBV18 CASSPLRNEQFF TGTGCCAGCTCACCACTTAGGAATGAGCAGTTCTTC
TRBJ2-3 NA NA TRBV5-6 CASRPGRADTQYF TGTGCCAGCAGACCGGGCAGGGCAGATACGCAGTATTTT
TRBJ2-7 NA many TRBV20-1 CSASLPGSTYEQYF TGCAGTGCTAGTCTCCCGGGGTCTACCTACGAGCAGTACTTC
TRBJ1-1 TRBD1 NA TRBV29-1 CSVARDRNTEAFF TGCAGCGTTGCCCGGGACAGGAACACTGAAGCTTTCTTT
TRBJ1-5 NA NA TRBV2 CASSAYSNQPQHF TGTGCCAGCAGCGCCTATAGCAATCAGCCCCAGCATTTT
TRBJ2-5 TRBD1 NA TRBV12-5 CASGLTNRGETQYF TGTGCTAGTGGTTTGACGAACAGGGGGGAGACCCAGTACTTC
TRBJ1-5 NA NA TRBV9 CASSGPGNQPQHF TGTGCCAGCAGCGGTCCAGGGAATCAGCCCCAGCATTTT
TRBJ1-2 NA NA TRBV28 CASSLGWQDGYTF TGTGCCAGCAGTTTAGGGTGGCAGGATGGCTACACCTTC
TRBJ1-2 TRBD1 few TRBV7-2 CASSLGGTGGYGYTF TGTGCCAGCAGCTTAGGGGGAACAGGGGGCTATGGCTACACCTTC
TRBJ1-5 TRBD1 few TRBV5-8 CASNRDRGRSKPQHF TGTGCCAGCAATCGGGACAGGGGGCGTTCGAAGCCCCAGCATTTT
TRBJ2-5 NA NA TRBV12-1 CASSFSGIETQYF TGTGCCAGCAGCTTTAGTGGTATCGAGACCCAGTACTTC
TRBJ2-1 NA many TRBV21-1 CASSKVPHEQFF TGTGCCAGCAGCAAAGTACCCCATGAGCAGTTCTTC
TRBJ1-1 NA many TRBV4-1 CASSQGSLNTEAFF TGCGCCAGCAGCCAGGGGTCTTTGAACACTGAAGCTTTCTTT
TRBJ1-4 NA few TRBV5-5 CASSPPFEKLFF TGTGCCAGCAGCCCGCCCTTTGAAAAACTGTTTTTT
TRBJ2-3 NA few TRBV18 CASSIRGHGDTQYF TGTGCCAGCTCCATTCGAGGACACGGAGATACGCAGTATTTT
TRBJ2-1 TRBD2 NA TRBV28 CASSQLGAGGLMKNYNEQFF TGTGCCAGCAGTCAACTTGGTGCGGGGGGACTAATGAAGAACTACAATGAGCAGTTCTTC
TRBJ2-2 NA NA TRBV7-3 CASSLQGSNTGELFF TGTGCCAGCAGCTTACAGGGATCGAACACCGGGGAGCTGTTTTTT
TRBJ1-2 NA NA TRBV12-3/TRBV12-4 CASSHDRTNYGYTF TGTGCCAGCAGCCACGACAGGACGAACTATGGCTACACCTTC
TRBJ2-7 TRBD1 many TRBV7-8 CASQGDSATYEQYF TGTGCCAGCCAGGGGGACAGCGCAACCTACGAGCAGTACTTC
TRBJ1-6 NA few TRBV7-8 CASSLDRTLRGSPLHF TGTGCCAGCAGCTTAGACAGGACGCTCCGTGGTTCACCCCTCCACTTT
TRBJ1-1 NA NA TRBV5-1 CASSLADGLGEAFF TGCGCCAGCAGCTTGGCTGACGGGCTCGGTGAAGCTTTCTTT
TRBJ2-3 TRBD2 few TRBV20-1 CSASRLAGGRGTDTQYF TGCAGTGCTAGTCGACTAGCGGGGGGCCGGGGCACAGATACGCAGTATTTT
TRBJ1-1 TRBD1 few TRBV20-1 CSAGGQGRTEAFF TGCAGTGCTGGGGGACAGGGGAGGACTGAAGCTTTCTTT
TRBJ1-3 NA NA TRBV30 CAWSGIFEENTIYF TGTGCCTGGAGTGGGATATTCGAGGAAAACACCATATATTTT
TRBJ2-5 NA few TRBV20-1 CSARRRETQYF TGCAGTGCTAGGAGGAGGGAGACCCAGTACTTC